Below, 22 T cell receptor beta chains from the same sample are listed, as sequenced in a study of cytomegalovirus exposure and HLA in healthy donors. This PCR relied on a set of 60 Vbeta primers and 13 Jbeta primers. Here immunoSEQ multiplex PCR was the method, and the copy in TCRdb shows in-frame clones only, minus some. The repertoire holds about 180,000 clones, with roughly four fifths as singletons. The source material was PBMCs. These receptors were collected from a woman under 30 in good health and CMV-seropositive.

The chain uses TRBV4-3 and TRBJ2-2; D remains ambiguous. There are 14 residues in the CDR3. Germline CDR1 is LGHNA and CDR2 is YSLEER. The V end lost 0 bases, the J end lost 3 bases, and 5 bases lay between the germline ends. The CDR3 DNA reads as TGCGCCAGCAGCCAAGATCCCGACACCGGGGAGCTGTTTTTT. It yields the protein CASSQDPDTGELFF.

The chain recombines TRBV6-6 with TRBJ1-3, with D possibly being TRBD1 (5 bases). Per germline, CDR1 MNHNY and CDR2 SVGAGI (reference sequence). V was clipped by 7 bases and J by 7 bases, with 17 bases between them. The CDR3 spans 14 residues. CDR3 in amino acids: CASTGGVHGNTIYF. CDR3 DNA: TGTGCCAGCACGGGGGGGGTGCACGGGAACACCATATATTTT.

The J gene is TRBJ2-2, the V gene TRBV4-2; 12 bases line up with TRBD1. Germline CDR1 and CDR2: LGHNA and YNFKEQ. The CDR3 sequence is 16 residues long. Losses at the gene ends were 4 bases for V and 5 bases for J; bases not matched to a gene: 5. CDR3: CASSPGTGGATGELFF. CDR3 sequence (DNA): TGTGCCAGCAGCCCAGGGACAGGGGGCGCGACCGGGGAGCTGTTTTTT.

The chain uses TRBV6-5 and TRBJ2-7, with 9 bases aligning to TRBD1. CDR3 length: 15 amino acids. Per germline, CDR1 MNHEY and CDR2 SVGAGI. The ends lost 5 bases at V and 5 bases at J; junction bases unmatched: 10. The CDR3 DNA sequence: TGTGCCAGCAGTCTCTGGCCGGGACAGGGTCACGAGCAGTACTTC. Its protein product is CASSLWPGQGHEQYF.

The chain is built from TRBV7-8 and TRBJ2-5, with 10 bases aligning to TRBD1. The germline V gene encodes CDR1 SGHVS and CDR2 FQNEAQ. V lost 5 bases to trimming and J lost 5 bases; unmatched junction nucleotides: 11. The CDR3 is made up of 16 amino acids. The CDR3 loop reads CASSPVTGQGRETQYF. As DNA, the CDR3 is TGTGCCAGCAGCCCCGTAACGGGACAGGGGAGGGAGACCCAGTACTTC.

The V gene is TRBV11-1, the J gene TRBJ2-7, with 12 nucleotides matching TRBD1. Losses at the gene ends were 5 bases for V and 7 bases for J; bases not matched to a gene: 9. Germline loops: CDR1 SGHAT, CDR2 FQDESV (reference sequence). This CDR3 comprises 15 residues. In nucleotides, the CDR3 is TGTGCCAGCAGCGTGGGACAGGGGGCTTTACGGGAGCAGTACTTC. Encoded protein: CASSVGQGALREQYF.

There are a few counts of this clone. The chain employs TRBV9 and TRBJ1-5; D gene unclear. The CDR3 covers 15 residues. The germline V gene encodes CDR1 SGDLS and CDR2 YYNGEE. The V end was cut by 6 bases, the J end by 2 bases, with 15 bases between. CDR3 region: CASIPKLMGNQPQHF. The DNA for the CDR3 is TGTGCCAGCATCCCTAAGTTGATGGGCAATCAGCCCCAGCATTTT.

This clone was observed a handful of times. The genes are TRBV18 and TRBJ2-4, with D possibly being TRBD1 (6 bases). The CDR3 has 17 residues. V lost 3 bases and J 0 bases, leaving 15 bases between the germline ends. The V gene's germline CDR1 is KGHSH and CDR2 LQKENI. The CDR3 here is CASSPPLGQLAKNIQYF. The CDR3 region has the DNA TGTGCCAGCTCACCCCCCCTAGGACAGCTAGCCAAAAACATTCAGTACTTC.

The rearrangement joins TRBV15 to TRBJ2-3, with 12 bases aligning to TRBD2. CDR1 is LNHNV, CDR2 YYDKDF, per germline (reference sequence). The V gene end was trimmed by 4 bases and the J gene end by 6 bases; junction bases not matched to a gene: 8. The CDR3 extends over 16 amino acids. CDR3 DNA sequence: TGTGCCACCAGCAATCTAGCGGGGGGGTTCATGGATACGCAGTATTTT. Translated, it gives CATSNLAGGFMDTQYF.

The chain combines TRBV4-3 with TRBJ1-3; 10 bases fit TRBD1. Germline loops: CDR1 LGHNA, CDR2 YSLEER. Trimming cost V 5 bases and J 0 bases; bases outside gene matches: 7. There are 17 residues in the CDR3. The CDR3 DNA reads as TGCGCCAGCAGCGGGCGGACAGGGGGAGACTCTGGAAACACCATATATTTT. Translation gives CASSGRTGGDSGNTIYF.

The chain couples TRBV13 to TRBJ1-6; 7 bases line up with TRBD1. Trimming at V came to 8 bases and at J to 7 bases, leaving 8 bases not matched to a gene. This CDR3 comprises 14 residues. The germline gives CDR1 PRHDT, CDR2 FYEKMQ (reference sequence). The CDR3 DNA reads TGTGCCAGCCAGGGGGGAACGACAAATTCACCCCTCCACTTT. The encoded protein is CASQGGTTNSPLHF.

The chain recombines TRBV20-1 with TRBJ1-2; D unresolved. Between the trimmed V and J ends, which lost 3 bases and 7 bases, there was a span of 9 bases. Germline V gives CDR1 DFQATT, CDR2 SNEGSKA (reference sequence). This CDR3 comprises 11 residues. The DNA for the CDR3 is TGCAGTGCTAGTCCCCAGGTTGGCTACACCTTC. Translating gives CSASPQVGYTF.

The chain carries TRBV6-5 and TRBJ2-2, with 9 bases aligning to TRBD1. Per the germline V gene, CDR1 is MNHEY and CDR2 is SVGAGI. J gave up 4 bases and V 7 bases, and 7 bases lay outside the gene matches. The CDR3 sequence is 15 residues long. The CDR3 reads CASTPGQGTTGELFF. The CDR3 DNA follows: TGTGCCAGCACACCGGGACAGGGAACCACCGGGGAGCTGTTTTTT.

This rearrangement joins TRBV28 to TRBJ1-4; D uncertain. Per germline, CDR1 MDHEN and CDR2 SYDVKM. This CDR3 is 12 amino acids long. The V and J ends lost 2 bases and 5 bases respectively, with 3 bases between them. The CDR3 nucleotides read TGTGCCAGCAGTTTAATAAATGAAAAACTGTTTTTT. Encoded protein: CASSLINEKLFF.

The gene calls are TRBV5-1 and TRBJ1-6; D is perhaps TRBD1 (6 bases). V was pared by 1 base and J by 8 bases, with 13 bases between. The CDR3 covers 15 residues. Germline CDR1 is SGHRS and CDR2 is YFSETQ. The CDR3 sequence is CASSLSGTRDSPLHF. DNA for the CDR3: TGCGCCAGCAGCTTGTCCGGGACACGGGATTCACCCCTCCACTTT.

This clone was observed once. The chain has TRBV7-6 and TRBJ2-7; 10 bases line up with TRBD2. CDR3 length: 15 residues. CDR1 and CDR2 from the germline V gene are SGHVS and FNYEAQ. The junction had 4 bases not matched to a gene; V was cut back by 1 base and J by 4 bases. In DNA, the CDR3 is TGTGCCAGCAGCTTAGAGGGACTAGCGTCTTACGAGCAGTACTTC. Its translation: CASSLEGLASYEQYF.

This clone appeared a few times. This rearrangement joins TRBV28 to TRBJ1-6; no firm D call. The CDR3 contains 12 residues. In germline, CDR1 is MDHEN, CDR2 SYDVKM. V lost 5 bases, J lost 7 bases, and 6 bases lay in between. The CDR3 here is CASSGRNSPLHF. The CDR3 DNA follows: TGTGCCAGCAGTGGCCGAAATTCACCCCTCCACTTT.

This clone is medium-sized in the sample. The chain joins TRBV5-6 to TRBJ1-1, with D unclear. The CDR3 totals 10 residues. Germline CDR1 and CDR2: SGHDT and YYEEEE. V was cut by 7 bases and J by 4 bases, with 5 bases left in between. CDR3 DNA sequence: TGTGCCAGCCTCCTCACTGAAGCTTTCTTT. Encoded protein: CASLLTEAFF. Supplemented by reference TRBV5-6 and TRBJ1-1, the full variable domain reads DAGVTQSPTHLIKTRGQQVTLRCSPKSGHDTVSWYQQALGQGPQFIFQYYEEEERQRGNFPDRFSGHQFPNYSSELNVNALLLGDSALYLCASLLTEAFFGQGTRLTVV.

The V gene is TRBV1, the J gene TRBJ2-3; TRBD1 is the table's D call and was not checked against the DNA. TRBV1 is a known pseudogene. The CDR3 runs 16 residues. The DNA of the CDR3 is TGCACCAGCAGCCAAGACCGACAGGGTTACACAGATACGCAGTATTTT. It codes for CTSSQDRQGYTDTQYF.

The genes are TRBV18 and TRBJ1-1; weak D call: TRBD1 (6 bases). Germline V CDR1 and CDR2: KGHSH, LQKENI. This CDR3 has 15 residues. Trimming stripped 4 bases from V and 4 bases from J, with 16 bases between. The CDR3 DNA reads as TGTGCCAGCTCACGCCCGGAGGGAGGGGGCACTGAAGCTTTCTTT. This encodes CASSRPEGGGTEAFF.

In DNA, the CDR3 is TGTGCCAGTAGTATAGGTCCCCTGAGGGAGAATCAGCCCCAGCATTTT. Translating gives CASSIGPLRENQPQHF. V usage is TRBV19 and J usage is TRBJ1-5; D is unresolved. There are 16 residues in the CDR3. The germline gives CDR1 LNHDA, CDR2 SQIVND (reference sequence). Trimming removed 1 base at V and 4 bases at J, with 14 bases between.

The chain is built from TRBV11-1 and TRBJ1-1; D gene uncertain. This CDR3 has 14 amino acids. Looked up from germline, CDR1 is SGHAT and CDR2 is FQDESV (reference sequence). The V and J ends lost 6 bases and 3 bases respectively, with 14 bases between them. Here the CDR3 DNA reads TGTGCCAGCAGAACAACGGGGTGGGACACTGAAGCTTTCTTT. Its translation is CASRTTGWDTEAFF.